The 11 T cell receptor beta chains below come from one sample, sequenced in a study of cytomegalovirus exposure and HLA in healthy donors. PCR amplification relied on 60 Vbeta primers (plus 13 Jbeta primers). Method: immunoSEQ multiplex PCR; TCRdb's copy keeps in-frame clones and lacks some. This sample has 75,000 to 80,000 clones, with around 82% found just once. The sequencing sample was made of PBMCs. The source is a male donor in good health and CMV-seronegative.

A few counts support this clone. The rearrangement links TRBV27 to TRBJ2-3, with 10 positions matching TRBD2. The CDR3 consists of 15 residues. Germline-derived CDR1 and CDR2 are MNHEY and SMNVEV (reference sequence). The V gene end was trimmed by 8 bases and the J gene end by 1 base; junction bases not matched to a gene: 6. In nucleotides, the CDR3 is TGTGCCAGCGGACCACTAGCGGGGCGCACAGATACGCAGTATTTT. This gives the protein CASGPLAGRTDTQYF.

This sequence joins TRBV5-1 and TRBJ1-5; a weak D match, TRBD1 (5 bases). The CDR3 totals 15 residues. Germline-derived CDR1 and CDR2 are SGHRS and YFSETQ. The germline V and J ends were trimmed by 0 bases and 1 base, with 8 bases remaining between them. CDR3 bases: TGCGCCAGCAGCTTGGACGGGGGAAGCAATCAGCCCCAGCATTTT. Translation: CASSLDGGSNQPQHF.

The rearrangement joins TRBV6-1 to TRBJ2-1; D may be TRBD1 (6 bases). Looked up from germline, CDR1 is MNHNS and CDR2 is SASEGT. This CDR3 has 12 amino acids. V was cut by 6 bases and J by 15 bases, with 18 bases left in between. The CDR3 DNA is TGTGCCAGCAGGGGACCTGAGAGGGGGATGTTCTTC. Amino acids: CASRGPERGMFF.

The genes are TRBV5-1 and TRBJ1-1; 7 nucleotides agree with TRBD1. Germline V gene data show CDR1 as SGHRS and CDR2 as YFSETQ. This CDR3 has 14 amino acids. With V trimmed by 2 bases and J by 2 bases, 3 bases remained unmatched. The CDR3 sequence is CASSFGTANTEAFF. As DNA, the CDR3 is TGCGCCAGCAGCTTCGGGACAGCTAACACTGAAGCTTTCTTT.

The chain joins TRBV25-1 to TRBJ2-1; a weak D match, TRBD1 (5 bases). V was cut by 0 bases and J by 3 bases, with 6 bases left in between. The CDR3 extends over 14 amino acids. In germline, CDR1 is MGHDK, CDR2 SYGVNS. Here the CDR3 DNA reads TGTGCCAGCAGTGAATATGACAGCTACAATGAGCAGTTCTTC. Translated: CASSEYDSYNEQFF.

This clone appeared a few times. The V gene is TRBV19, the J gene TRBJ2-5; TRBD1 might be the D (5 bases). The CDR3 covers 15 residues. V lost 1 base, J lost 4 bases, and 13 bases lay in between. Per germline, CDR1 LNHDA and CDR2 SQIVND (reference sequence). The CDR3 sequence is CASSIGPGQGETQYF. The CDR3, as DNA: TGTGCCAGTAGTATAGGGCCAGGGCAGGGAGAGACCCAGTACTTC.

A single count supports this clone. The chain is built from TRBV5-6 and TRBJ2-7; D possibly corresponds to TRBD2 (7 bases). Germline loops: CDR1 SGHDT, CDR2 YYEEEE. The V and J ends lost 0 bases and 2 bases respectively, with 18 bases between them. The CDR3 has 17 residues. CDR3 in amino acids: CASSLEGGGLATYEQYF. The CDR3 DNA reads TGTGCCAGCAGCTTGGAGGGAGGGGGTTTGGCCACCTACGAGCAGTACTTC.

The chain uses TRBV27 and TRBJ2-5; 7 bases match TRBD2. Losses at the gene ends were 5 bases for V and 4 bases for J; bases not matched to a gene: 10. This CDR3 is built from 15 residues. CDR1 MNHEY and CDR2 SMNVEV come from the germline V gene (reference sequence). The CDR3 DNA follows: TGTGCCAGCAGTAACGAGGGATGGGGGGGAGAGACCCAGTACTTC. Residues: CASSNEGWGGETQYF.

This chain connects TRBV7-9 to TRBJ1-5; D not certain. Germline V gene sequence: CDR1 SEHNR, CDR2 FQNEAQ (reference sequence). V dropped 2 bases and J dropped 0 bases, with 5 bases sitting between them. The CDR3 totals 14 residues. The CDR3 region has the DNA TGTGCCAGCAGCTTATCCTCTAGCAATCAGCCCCAGCATTTT. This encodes CASSLSSSNQPQHF.

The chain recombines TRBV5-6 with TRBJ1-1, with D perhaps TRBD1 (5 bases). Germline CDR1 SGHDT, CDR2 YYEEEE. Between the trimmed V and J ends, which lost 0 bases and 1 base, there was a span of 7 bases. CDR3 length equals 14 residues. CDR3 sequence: CASSLAQGNTEAFF. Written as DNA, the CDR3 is TGTGCCAGCAGCTTGGCCCAGGGGAACACTGAAGCTTTCTTT.

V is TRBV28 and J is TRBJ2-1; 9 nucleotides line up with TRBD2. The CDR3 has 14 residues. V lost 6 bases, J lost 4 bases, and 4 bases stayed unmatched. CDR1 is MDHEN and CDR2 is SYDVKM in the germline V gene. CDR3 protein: CASRVAGEYNEQFF. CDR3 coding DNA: TGTGCCAGCAGAGTAGCGGGAGAGTACAATGAGCAGTTCTTC. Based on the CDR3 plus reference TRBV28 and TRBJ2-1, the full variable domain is DVKVTQSSRYLVKRTGEKVFLECVQDMDHENMFWYRQDPGLGLRLIYFSYDVKMKEKGDIPEGYSVSREKKERFSLILESASTNQTSMYLCASRVAGEYNEQFFGPGTRLTVL.